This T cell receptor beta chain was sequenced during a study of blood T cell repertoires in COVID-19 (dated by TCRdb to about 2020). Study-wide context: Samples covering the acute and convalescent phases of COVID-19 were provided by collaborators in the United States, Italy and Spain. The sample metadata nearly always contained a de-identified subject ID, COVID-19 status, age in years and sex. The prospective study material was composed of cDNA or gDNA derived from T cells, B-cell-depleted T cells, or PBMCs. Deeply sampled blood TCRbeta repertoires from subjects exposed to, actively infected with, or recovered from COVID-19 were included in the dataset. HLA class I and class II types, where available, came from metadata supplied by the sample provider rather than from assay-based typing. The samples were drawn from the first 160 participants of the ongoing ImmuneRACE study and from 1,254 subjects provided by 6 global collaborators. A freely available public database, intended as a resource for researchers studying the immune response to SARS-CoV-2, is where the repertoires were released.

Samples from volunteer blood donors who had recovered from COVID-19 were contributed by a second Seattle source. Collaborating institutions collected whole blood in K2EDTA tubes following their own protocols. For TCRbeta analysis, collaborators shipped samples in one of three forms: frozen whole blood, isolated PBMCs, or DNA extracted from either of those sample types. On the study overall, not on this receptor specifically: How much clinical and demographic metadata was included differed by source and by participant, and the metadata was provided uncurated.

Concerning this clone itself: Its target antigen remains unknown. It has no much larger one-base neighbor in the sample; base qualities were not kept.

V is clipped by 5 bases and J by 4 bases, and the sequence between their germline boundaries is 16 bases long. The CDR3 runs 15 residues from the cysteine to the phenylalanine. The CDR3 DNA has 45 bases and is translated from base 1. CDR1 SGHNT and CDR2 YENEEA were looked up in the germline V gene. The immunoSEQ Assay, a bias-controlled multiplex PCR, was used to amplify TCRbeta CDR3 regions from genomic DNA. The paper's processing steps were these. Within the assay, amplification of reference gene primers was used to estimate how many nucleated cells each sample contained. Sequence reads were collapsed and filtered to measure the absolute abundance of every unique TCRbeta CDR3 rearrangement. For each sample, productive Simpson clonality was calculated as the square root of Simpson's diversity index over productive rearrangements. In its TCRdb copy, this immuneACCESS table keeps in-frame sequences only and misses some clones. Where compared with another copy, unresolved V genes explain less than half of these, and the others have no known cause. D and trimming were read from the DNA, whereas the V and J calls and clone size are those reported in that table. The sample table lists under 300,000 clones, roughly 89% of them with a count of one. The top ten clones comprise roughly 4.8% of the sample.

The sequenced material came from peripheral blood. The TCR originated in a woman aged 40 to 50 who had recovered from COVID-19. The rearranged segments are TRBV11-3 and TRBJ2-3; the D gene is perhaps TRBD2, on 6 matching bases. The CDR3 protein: CASSLSGPGADTQYF. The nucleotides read TGTGCCAGCAGCCTAAGCGGGCCGGGCGCAGATACGCAGTATTTT.